Each of the 22 T cell receptor beta chains below was sequenced from the same sample in a study of immune cell composition in non-small cell lung cancer. The protocol was immunoSEQ multiplex PCR, while the TCRdb copy is restricted to in-frame clones and leaves out a portion. This table has about 10,000 clones, 60% to 80% appearing once. The sample comprised lung tumor tissue. These receptors all stem from a human donor with non-small cell lung cancer.

This clone showed up just a few times. V is TRBV6-1 and J is TRBJ1-3, with D unresolved. CDR3 length: 13 residues. Trimming removed 2 bases from V and 6 bases from J, with 8 bases in between. Germline CDR1 is MNHNS and CDR2 is SASEGT. The CDR3 nucleotides read TGTGCCAGCAGTGAAAGTAGGGCAAACACCATATATTTT. Residues: CASSESRANTIYF.

The rearrangement links TRBV27 to TRBJ2-2; the D gene is possibly TRBD2 (7 bases). The germline CDR1 and CDR2 sequences are MNHEY and SMNVEV (reference sequence). The CDR3 runs 16 residues. The V end lost 7 bases, the J end lost 5 bases, and 20 bases lay between the germline ends. CDR3 bases: TGTGCCAGCAATTTTGTCGCGGGGGCCGAAACCGGGGAGCTGTTTTTT. It encodes CASNFVAGAETGELFF.

This rearrangement joins TRBV29-1 to TRBJ2-2, with 7 bases aligning to TRBD2. The CDR3 contains 14 residues. Germline V gene data show CDR1 as SQVTM and CDR2 as ANQGSEA. V dropped 4 bases and J dropped 2; count of bases not matched to a gene: 4. CDR3 sequence reads: CSVGAGINTGELFF. CDR3 nucleotides: TGCAGCGTTGGAGCGGGGATTAACACCGGGGAGCTGTTTTTT.

This clone was seen just once. This sequence joins TRBV27 and TRBJ1-4; D remains ambiguous. CDR1 MNHEY and CDR2 SMNVEV come from the germline V gene (reference sequence). This CDR3 has 14 amino acids. V was shortened by 6 bases and J by 0 bases, with 8 bases between the two germline ends. CDR3 residues: CASRRLSTNEKLFF. In DNA form, the CDR3 reads TGTGCCAGCAGAAGACTTTCAACTAATGAAAAACTGTTTTTT. Combining the CDR3 with reference TRBV27 and TRBJ1-4 gives the whole variable domain EAQVTQNPRYLITVTGKKLTVTCSQNMNHEYMSWYRQDPGLGLRQIYYSMNVEVTDKGDVPEGYKVSRKEKRNFPLILESPSPNQTSLYFCASRRLSTNEKLFFGSGTQLSVL.

This chain connects TRBV19 to TRBJ1-5, with 8 bases matching TRBD1. This CDR3 comprises 13 residues. V shed 8 bases and J 4 bases; nucleotides not matched to a gene: 4. Germline V gene data show CDR1 as LNHDA and CDR2 as SQIVND (reference sequence). The CDR3 spells CASRTGLNQPQHF. The CDR3, as DNA: TGTGCCAGTCGGACAGGGTTAAATCAGCCCCAGCATTTT.

This clone was observed a handful of times. The rearrangement joins TRBV9 to TRBJ1-1; a weak D match, TRBD1 (6 bases). The germline CDR1 and CDR2 sequences are SGDLS and YYNGEE. The CDR3 is 16 amino acids. V was trimmed by 3 bases and J by 3 bases, leaving 18 bases between them. CDR3 in amino acids: CASSESWGGADTEAFF. The CDR3 DNA reads as TGTGCCAGCAGCGAGTCCTGGGGGGGGGCTGACACTGAAGCTTTCTTT.

CDR3 region: CASSYTGTGYTF. The CDR3 nucleotides are TGTGCCAGCAGCTATACAGGGACCGGCTACACCTTC. This sequence joins TRBV7-9 and TRBJ1-2; maybe TRBD1 (6 bases). CDR1 is SEHNR and CDR2 is FQNEAQ in the germline V gene (reference sequence). The CDR3 length is 12 residues. Trimming stripped 4 bases from V and 8 bases from J, with 11 bases between. The variable domain in full, completed from reference TRBV7-9 and TRBJ1-2, reads DTGVSQNPRHKITKRGQNVTFRCDPISEHNRLYWYRQTLGQGPEFLTYFQNEAQLEKSRLLSDRFSAERPKGSFSTLEIQRTEQGDSAMYLCASSYTGTGYTFGSGTRLTVV.

V and J are TRBV6-5 and TRBJ2-2; D not resolved. This CDR3 has 13 amino acids. The germline V and J ends were trimmed by 0 bases and 4 bases, with 3 bases remaining between them. Germline V gene lookup returns CDR1 MNHEY and CDR2 SVGAGI. As DNA, the CDR3 is TGTGCCAGCAGTTACTCTTTCACCGGGGAGCTGTTTTTT. This translates into CASSYSFTGELFF.

This clone is categorized as medium-sized. The rearrangement uses TRBV6-6 and TRBJ1-6, with TRBD1 as a possible D gene (5 bases). The CDR3 spans 14 residues. Germline V gives CDR1 MNHNY, CDR2 SVGAGI (reference sequence). V lost 2 bases and J 7 bases, leaving 9 bases between the germline ends. The CDR3 nucleotides are TGTGCCAGCAGTTACGGTGGGGGGAATTCACCCCTCCACTTT. Translated: CASSYGGGNSPLHF.

The genes are TRBV5-4 and TRBJ1-2; D remains ambiguous. The V gene lost 4 bases and the J gene lost 0 bases, with 13 bases spanning the gap. The CDR3 contains 15 residues. Per germline, CDR1 SGHNT and CDR2 YYREEE (reference sequence). This CDR3 is CASSLEINSNYGYTF. CDR3 coding DNA: TGTGCCAGCAGCCTGGAGATAAACTCTAACTATGGCTACACCTTC.

J is TRBJ1-2 and V is TRBV27, with TRBD1 identical over 8 bases. CDR3 length equals 14 residues. V shed 7 bases and J 4 bases; nucleotides not matched to a gene: 8. The V gene's germline CDR1 is MNHEY and CDR2 SMNVEV (reference sequence). The CDR3 DNA is TGTGCCAGCAACCCAGGGGGCGGGGGCTATGGCTACACCTTC. This encodes CASNPGGGGYGYTF.

The chain recombines TRBV7-6 with TRBJ1-5, with a possible D match to TRBD1 (5 bases). Trimming left V 3 bases short and J 0 bases short, with 9 bases between. Germline V gives CDR1 SGHVS, CDR2 FNYEAQ. CDR3 length: 15 residues. In nucleotides, the CDR3 is TGTGCCAGCAGCTTGACAGCATATAGCAATCAGCCCCAGCATTTT. Its protein product is CASSLTAYSNQPQHF.

This rearrangement joins TRBV9 to TRBJ2-1, with 7 bases fitting TRBD2. The CDR3 length is 13 residues. V lost 4 bases to trimming and J lost 8 bases; unmatched junction nucleotides: 6. Germline CDR1 reads SGDLS; CDR2 reads YYNGEE. The CDR3 here is CASSPRLAHEQFF. CDR3 DNA sequence: TGTGCCAGCAGCCCCAGACTAGCCCATGAGCAGTTCTTC.

This clone was picked up a small number of times. This CDR3 reads CASSFRQGTEAFF. The CDR3 DNA reads as TGCGCCAGCAGCTTCCGACAGGGGACTGAAGCTTTCTTT. This chain links TRBV5-1 with TRBJ1-1; 8 bases align to TRBD1. The germline gives CDR1 SGHRS, CDR2 YFSETQ. CDR3 length: 13 residues. V trimming: 2 bases; J trimming: 5 bases; junction bases outside the gene matches: 2.

The CDR3 spells CASSVAPTRGHEQYF. The CDR3 nucleotides are TGTGCCAGCAGCGTCGCCCCCACCAGGGGACACGAGCAGTACTTC. The chain is built from TRBV9 and TRBJ2-7; TRBD1 is a possible D gene (6 bases). Trimming cost V 2 bases and J 5 bases, with 17 bases left between them. Germline V gene data show CDR1 as SGDLS and CDR2 as YYNGEE. The CDR3 contains 15 residues.

The chain joins TRBV7-9 to TRBJ2-5, with 9 bases aligning to TRBD1. The CDR3 is made up of 15 amino acids. J gave up 2 bases and V 3 bases, and 4 bases lay outside the gene matches. The germline V gene has CDR1 SEHNR and CDR2 FQNEAQ (reference sequence). The CDR3 loop is CASSFGTGLQETQYF. CDR3 sequence (DNA): TGTGCCAGCAGCTTTGGGACAGGGCTACAAGAGACCCAGTACTTC.

The rearrangement joins TRBV4-1 to TRBJ2-1; 7 bases fit TRBD2. V was clipped by 0 bases and J by 13 bases; unmatched bases: 9. CDR3 size: 14 residues. Germline values: CDR1 MGHRA, CDR2 YSYEKL. Written as DNA, the CDR3 is TGCGCCAGCAGCCAAGATCTCCCGGGACTATCCCAGTTCTTC. Its protein product is CASSQDLPGLSQFF.

The J gene is TRBJ1-6, the V gene TRBV5-1; D is ambiguous. The CDR3 consists of 13 residues. Germline values: CDR1 SGHRS, CDR2 YFSETQ. Trimming stripped 0 bases from V and 10 bases from J, with 8 bases between. The CDR3 coding sequence is TGCGCCAGCAGCTTGGCCGGGGAGTCACCCCTCCACTTT. As protein: CASSLAGESPLHF.

The sample holds a few counts of this clone. This chain joins TRBV2 and TRBJ2-5; D ambiguous. Trimming shortened V by 2 bases and J by 5 bases, and 6 bases separated the two germline ends. In germline, CDR1 is SNHLY, CDR2 FYNNEI. The CDR3 has 12 residues. CDR3 DNA sequence: TGTGCCAGCAGTGAATCGGTGGAGACCCAGTACTTC. Translation: CASSESVETQYF. Based on the CDR3 plus reference TRBV2 and TRBJ2-5, the full variable domain is EPEVTQTPSHQVTQMGQEVILRCVPISNHLYFYWYRQILGQKVEFLVSFYNNEISEKSEIFDDQFSVERPDGSNFTLKIRSTKLEDSAMYFCASSESVETQYFGPGTRLLVL.

The genes are TRBV5-4 and TRBJ2-7; D is unclear. Trimming left V 2 bases short and J 5 bases short, with 8 bases between. Per the germline V gene, CDR1 is SGHNT and CDR2 is YYREEE (reference sequence). CDR3 length equals 12 residues. CDR3 loop: CASSFGVDEQYF. Written as DNA, the CDR3 is TGTGCCAGCAGCTTTGGGGTGGACGAGCAGTACTTC. Looking up the rest from reference TRBV5-4 and TRBJ2-7 gives the full variable domain: ETGVTQSPTHLIKTRGQQVTLRCSSQSGHNTVSWYQQALGQGPQFIFQYYREEENGRGNFPPRFSGLQFPNYSSELNVNALELDDSALYLCASSFGVDEQYFGPGTRLTVT.

This chain links TRBV2 with TRBJ2-3; D may be TRBD2 (5 bases). Trimming removed 4 bases at V and 2 bases at J, with 13 bases between. The CDR3 covers 15 residues. The germline V gene has CDR1 SNHLY and CDR2 FYNNEI. The chain's CDR3 is CASSGTSRSTDTQYF. Written as DNA, the CDR3 is TGTGCCAGCAGTGGTACTAGTCGATCCACAGATACGCAGTATTTT.

The chain couples TRBV4-3 to TRBJ1-2, with D possibly TRBD1 on 5 matching bases. The CDR3 contains 17 residues. Trimming left V 1 base short and J 2 bases short, with 17 bases between. Germline CDR1 reads LGHNA; CDR2 reads YSLEER. The CDR3 sequence is CASSQAQGAVGNYGYTF. The CDR3 bases are TGCGCCAGCAGCCAAGCGCAGGGAGCCGTTGGGAACTATGGCTACACCTTC.